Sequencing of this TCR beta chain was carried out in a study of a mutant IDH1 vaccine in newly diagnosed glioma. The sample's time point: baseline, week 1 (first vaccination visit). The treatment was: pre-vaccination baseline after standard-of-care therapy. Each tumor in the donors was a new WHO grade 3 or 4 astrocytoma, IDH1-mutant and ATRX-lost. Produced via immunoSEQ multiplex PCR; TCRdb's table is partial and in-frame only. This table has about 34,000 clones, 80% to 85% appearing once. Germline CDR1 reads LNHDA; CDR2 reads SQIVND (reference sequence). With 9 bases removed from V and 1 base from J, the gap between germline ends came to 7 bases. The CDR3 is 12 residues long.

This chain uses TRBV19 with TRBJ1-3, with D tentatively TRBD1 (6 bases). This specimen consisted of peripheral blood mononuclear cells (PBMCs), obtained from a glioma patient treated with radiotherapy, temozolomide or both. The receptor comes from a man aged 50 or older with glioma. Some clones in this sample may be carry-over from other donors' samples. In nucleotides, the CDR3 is TGTGCCAGCGGACAGTCTGGAAACACCATATATTTT. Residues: CASGQSGNTIYF.